These T cell receptor beta chains were read from a single sample in a study of beta chain features in type 1 diabetes. TCRdb's table, derived via immunoSEQ multiplex PCR, lists solely in-frame clones and lacks some. The table lists 150,000 to 200,000 clones, 7.8% of them singletons. The sequencing input was central memory CD4+ T cells from blood. These receptors were obtained from a woman in her forties with type 1 diabetes. Each CDR3 is given with its conserved first and last residue. D genes are given only for firm matches. The size entry is marked missing in some rows and otherwise reads once, few, many or a size class.

abundance	j_gene	v_gene	d_gene	CDR3aa	CDR3nt
few	TRBJ2-1	TRBV18	TRBD2	CASSTSGSDNEQFF	TGTGCCAGCTCAACTAGCGGGAGTGACAATGAGCAGTTCTTC
NA	TRBJ2-5	TRBV7-6	TRBD2	CASSLGLAVSQETQYF	TGTGCCAGCAGCTTGGGACTAGCGGTATCACAAGAGACCCAGTACTTC
few	TRBJ1-1	TRBV27	NA	CASSGGWRSEAFF	TGTGCCAGCAGCGGGGGTTGGAGATCCGAAGCTTTCTTT
few	TRBJ1-1	TRBV7-9	NA	CASSSSVAEAFF	TGTGCCAGCAGCTCTAGCGTAGCTGAAGCTTTCTTT
few	TRBJ2-5	TRBV14	TRBD2	CASSQGLAGASETQYF	TGTGCCAGCAGCCAGGGACTAGCGGGAGCGAGTGAGACCCAGTACTTC
NA	TRBJ2-6	TRBV7-6	NA	CASSLKVQDSSGANVLTF	TGTGCCAGCAGCTTAAAGGTGCAGGATTCCTCTGGGGCCAACGTCCTGACTTTC
few	TRBJ2-7	TRBV15	TRBD1	CATSRDGTGGSEQYF	TGTGCCACCAGCAGAGATGGGACAGGGGGCTCCGAGCAGTACTTC
NA	TRBJ2-1	TRBV7-3	TRBD2	CASSFQIAGPYNEQFF	TGTGCCAGCAGCTTTCAGATAGCGGGACCCTACAATGAGCAGTTCTTC
NA	TRBJ2-7	TRBV7-2	NA	CASSPFQGTAYEQYF	TGTGCCAGCAGCCCCTTTCAGGGCACGGCCTACGAGCAGTACTTC
NA	TRBJ2-2	TRBV6-5	TRBD2	CASSQVAGATGELFF	TGTGCCAGCAGTCAAGTAGCGGGAGCCACCGGGGAGCTGTTTTTT
few	TRBJ2-3	TRBV29-1	TRBD1	CSVASPGQGTDTQYF	TGCAGCGTGGCTTCACCGGGACAGGGGACAGATACGCAGTATTTT
few	TRBJ2-7	TRBV4-2	NA	CASSQVNGLNEQYF	TGTGCCAGCAGCCAAGTCAACGGTTTGAACGAGCAGTACTTC